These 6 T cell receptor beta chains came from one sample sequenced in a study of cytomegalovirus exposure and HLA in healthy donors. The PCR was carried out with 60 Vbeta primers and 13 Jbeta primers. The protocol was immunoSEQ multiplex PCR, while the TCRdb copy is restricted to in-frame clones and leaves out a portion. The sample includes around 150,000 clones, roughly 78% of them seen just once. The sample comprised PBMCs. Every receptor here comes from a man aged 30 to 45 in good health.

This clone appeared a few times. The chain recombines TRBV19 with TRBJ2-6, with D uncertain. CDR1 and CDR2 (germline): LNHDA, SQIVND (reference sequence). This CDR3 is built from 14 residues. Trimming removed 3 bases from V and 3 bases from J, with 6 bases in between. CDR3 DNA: TGTGCCAGTAGTATCTCGGGTGGGGCCAACGTCCTGACTTTC. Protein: CASSISGGANVLTF.

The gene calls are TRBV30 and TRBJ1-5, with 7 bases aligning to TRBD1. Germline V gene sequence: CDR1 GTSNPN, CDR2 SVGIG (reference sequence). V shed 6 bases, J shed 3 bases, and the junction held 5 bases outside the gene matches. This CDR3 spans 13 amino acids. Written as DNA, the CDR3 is TGTGCCTGCAACACAGGGGACAATCAGCCCCAGCATTTT. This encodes CACNTGDNQPQHF.

This CDR3 reads CASSQGSTGGYTF. The CDR3 DNA reads TGTGCCAGCAGCCAAGGGTCCACAGGAGGCTACACCTTC. J is TRBJ1-2 and V is TRBV7-2; a weak D match, TRBD1 (5 bases). This CDR3 comprises 13 residues. CDR1 and CDR2 (germline): SGHTA, FQGNSA. The V gene lost 5 bases and the J gene lost 8 bases, with 15 bases spanning the gap.

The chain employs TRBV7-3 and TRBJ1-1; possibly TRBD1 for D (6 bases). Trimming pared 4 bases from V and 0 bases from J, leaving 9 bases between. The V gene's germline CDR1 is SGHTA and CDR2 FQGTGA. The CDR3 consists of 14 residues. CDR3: CASSSQGLNTEAFF. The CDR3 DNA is TGTGCCAGCAGCTCTCAGGGGTTGAACACTGAAGCTTTCTTT.

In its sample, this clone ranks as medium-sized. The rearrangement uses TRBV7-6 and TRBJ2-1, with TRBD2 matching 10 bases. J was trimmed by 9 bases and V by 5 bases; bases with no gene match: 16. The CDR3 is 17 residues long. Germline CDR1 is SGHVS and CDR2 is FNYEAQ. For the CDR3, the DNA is TGTGCCAGCAGCCCTGGGGCAGCGGGAGGGCCTAGGAGTGAGCAGTTCTTC. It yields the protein CASSPGAAGGPRSEQFF.

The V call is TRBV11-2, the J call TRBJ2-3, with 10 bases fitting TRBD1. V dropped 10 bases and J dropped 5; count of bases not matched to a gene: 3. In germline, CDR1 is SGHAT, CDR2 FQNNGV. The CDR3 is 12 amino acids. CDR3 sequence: CATWTGGDTQYF. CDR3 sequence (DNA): TGTGCCACCTGGACAGGGGGAGATACGCAGTATTTT.